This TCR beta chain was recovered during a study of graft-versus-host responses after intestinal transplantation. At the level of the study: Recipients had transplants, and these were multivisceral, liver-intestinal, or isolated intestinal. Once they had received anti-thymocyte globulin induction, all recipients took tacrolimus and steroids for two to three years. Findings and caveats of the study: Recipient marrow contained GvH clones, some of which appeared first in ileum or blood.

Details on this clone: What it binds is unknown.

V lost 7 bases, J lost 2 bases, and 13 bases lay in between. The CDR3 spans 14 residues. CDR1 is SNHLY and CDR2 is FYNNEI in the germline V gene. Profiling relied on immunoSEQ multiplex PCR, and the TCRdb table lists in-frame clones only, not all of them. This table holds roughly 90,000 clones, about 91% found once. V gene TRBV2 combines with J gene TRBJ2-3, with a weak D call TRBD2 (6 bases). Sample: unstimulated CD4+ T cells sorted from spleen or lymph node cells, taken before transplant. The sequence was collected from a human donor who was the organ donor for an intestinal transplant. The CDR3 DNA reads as TGTGCCAGCATCACTAGCTTACCCACAGATACGCAGTATTTT. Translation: CASITSLPTDTQYF.